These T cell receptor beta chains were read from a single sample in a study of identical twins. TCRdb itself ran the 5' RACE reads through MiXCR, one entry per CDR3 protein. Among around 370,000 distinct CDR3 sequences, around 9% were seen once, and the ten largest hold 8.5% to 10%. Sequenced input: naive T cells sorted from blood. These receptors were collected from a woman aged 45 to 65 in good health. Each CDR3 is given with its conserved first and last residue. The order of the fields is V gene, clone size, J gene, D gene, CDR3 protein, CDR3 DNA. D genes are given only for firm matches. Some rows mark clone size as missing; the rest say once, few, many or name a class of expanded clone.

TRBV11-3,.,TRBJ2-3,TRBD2,CASSSSGREDTQYF,TGTGCCAGCAGCTCGAGCGGGAGGGAGGATACGCAGTATTTT
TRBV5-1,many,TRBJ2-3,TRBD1,CASREFGTGVTDTQYF,TGCGCCAGCAGAGAGTTCGGGACAGGGGTTACAGATACGCAGTATTTT
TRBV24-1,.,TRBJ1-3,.,CATSEPTEAGNTIYF,TGTGCCACCAGTGAGCCCACAGAAGCTGGAAACACCATATATTTT
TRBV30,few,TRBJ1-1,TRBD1,CAWTRDSEAFF,TGTGCCTGGACCCGGGACAGTGAAGCTTTCTTT
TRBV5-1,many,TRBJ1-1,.,CASSLDGGPMNTEAFF,TGCGCCAGCAGCTTGGACGGGGGGCCGATGAACACTGAAGCTTTCTTT
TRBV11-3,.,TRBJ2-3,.,CASRPNVGLQNTDTQYF,TGTGCCAGCAGACCTAACGTAGGGCTGCAAAACACAGATACGCAGTATTTT
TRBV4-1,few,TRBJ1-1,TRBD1,CASSQDRTGAITEAFF,TGCGCCAGCAGCCAAGATAGAACAGGGGCGATCACTGAAGCTTTCTTT
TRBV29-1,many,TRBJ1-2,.,CSGVAGYGYTF,TGCAGCGGTGTCGCGGGGTATGGCTACACCTTC
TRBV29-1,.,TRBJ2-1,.,CSARSDYNEQFF,TGCAGCGCCAGATCGGACTACAATGAGCAGTTCTTC
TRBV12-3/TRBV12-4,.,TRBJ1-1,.,CASSLIGFGTEAFF,TGTGCCAGCAGTTTAATAGGGTTCGGCACTGAAGCTTTCTTT
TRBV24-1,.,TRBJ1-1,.,CATSEGGLNTEAFF,TGTGCCACCAGTGAAGGCGGATTGAACACTGAAGCTTTCTTT
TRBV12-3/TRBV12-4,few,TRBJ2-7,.,CASSLTGNYEQYF,TGTGCCAGCAGTTTAACGGGAAACTACGAGCAGTACTTC
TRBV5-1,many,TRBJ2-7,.,CASSPPSSYEQYF,TGCGCCAGCAGCCCGCCCTCATCCTACGAGCAGTACTTC
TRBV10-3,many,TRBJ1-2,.,CAISVREGRDGYTF,TGTGCCATCAGTGTCCGGGAGGGCAGGGATGGCTACACCTTC
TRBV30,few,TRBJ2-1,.,CAWSDNEQFF,TGTGCCTGGAGTGACAATGAGCAGTTCTTC
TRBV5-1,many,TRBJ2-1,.,CASSGAREQFF,TGCGCCAGCAGCGGGGCCCGTGAGCAGTTCTTC
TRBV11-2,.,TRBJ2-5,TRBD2,CASSLGSGSEQETQYF,TGTGCCAGCAGCTTAGGTAGCGGGAGCGAACAAGAGACCCAGTACTTC
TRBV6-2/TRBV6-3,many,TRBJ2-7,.,CASTQDNRLYEQYF,TGTGCCAGCACCCAGGATAATAGACTGTACGAGCAGTACTTC
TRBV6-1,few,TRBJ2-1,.,CASTPWGPYNEQFF,TGTGCCAGCACTCCTTGGGGGCCCTACAATGAGCAGTTCTTC
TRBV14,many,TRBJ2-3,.,CASSQEGERRTDTQYF,TGTGCCAGCAGCCAAGAAGGAGAGCGGCGCACAGATACGCAGTATTTT